The clone carrying this T cell receptor (beta chain) was recorded a few times. This specimen comes from a study of regulatory T cells in long-lasting Graves disease. The TCR beta library used iRepertoire HTBI primers with Arm-PCR amplification of CDR3. TCRdb passed the multiplex PCR reads through MiXCR, listing each CDR3 protein once. The sample has about 540,000 distinct CDR3 sequences; approximately 12% are singletons. The time point denotes: newly diagnosed GD, antithyroid drugs for less than 3 months. PBMC-derived RNA was used for the TCR library. Germline V lookup: CDR1 LGHDT, CDR2 YNNKEL (reference sequence). Trimming left V 0 bases short and J 5 bases short, with 13 bases between. The CDR3 runs 16 residues. These data are also associated with another study on T cells in Graves' hyperthyroidism and ophthalmopathy.

The specimen comprised peripheral blood mononuclear cells (PBMCs), sampled at new diagnosis, from a patient treated with antithyroid drugs. This sequence was found in a man aged 25 to 40 with Graves disease. The rearrangement joins TRBV3-1 to TRBJ1-4; D unclear. This CDR3 is CASSQERRTLNEKLFF. The CDR3 DNA is TGTGCCAGCAGCCAAGAAAGGAGGACGCTGAATGAAAAACTGTTTTTT.